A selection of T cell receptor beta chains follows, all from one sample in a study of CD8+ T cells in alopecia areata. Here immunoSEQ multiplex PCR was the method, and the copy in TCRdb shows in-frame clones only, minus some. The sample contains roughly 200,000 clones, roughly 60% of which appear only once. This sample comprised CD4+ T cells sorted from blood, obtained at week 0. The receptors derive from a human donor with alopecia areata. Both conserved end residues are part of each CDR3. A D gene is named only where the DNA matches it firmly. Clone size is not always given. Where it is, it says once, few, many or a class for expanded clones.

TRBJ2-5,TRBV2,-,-,CASKGGPGETQYF,TGTGCCAGCAAAGGCGGGCCAGGGGAGACCCAGTACTTC
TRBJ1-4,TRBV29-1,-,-,CSAKNEKLFF,TGCAGCGCCAAAAATGAAAAACTGTTTTTT
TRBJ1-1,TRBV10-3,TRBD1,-,CAISAKGPGTATEAFF,TGTGCCATCAGTGCAAAGGGCCCCGGGACAGCTACTGAAGCTTTCTTT
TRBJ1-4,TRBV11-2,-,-,CASSLAAQAHEKLFF,TGTGCCAGCAGCTTAGCCGCTCAGGCCCATGAAAAACTGTTTTTT
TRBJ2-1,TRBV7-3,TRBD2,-,CASSPSSGFSNEQFF,TGTGCCAGCAGTCCCTCTAGCGGGTTCTCCAATGAGCAGTTCTTC
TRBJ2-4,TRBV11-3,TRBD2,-,CASSLEGRDIQYF,TGTGCCAGCAGCTTAGAGGGGAGGGACATTCAGTACTTC
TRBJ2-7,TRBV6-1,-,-,CASKASTSREQYF,TGTGCCAGCAAGGCAAGCACCTCGAGGGAGCAGTACTTC
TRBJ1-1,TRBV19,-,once,CASSIESQGRNTEAFF,TGTGCCAGTAGTATAGAGTCCCAGGGCAGAAACACTGAAGCTTTCTTT
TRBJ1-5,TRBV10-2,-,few,CASVDRPGQPQHF,TGCGCCAGCGTCGACAGGCCGGGACAGCCCCAGCATTTT
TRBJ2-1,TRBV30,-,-,CAWRSGTLYNEQFF,TGTGCCTGGAGGTCCGGGACGCTCTACAATGAGCAGTTCTTC
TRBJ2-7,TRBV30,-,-,CAWKQGSYEQYF,TGTGCCTGGAAGCAGGGGTCCTACGAGCAGTACTTC
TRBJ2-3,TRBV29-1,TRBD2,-,CSGRMAGGREDTQYF,TGCAGCGGTCGTATGGCGGGGGGGCGGGAGGATACGCAGTATTTT
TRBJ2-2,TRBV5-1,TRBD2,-,CASSLLSGGTGELFF,TGCGCCAGCAGCTTGCTCAGCGGGGGCACCGGGGAGCTGTTTTTT
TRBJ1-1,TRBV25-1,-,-,CASSDSGTAAFF,TGTGCCAGCAGTGATTCCGGGACTGCAGCTTTCTTT
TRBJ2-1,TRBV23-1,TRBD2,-,CASSIGTNKINEQFF,TGCGCCAGCAGTATCGGGACTAACAAAATCAATGAGCAGTTCTTC
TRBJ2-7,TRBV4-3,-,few,CASSQGEGSHEQYF,TGCGCCAGCAGCCAAGGGGAAGGTTCCCACGAGCAGTACTTC
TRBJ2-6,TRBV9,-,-,CASSALDQLSGANVLTF,TGTGCCAGCAGCGCCCTCGACCAGCTCTCTGGGGCCAACGTCCTGACTTTC
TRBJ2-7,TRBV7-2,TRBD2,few,CASSLVASGEYEQYF,TGTGCCAGCAGCTTAGTAGCTAGCGGGGAGTACGAGCAGTACTTC
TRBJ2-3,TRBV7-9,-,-,CASSRDSTDTQYF,TGTGCCAGCAGCCGGGACAGCACAGATACGCAGTATTTT
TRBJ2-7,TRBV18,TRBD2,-,CASSPAGAYEQYF,TGTGCCAGCTCTCCAGCGGGGGCCTACGAGCAGTACTTC
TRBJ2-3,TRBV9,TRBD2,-,CASSVAGLTDTQYF,TGTGCCAGCAGCGTAGCGGGACTAACGGATACGCAGTATTTT
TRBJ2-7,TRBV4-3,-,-,CASSQGQDPIYEQYF,TGCGCCAGCAGCCAAGGACAGGATCCTATCTACGAGCAGTACTTC
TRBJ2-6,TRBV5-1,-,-,CASSPGVASGANVLTF,TGCGCCAGCAGCCCTGGCGTAGCTTCTGGGGCCAACGTCCTGACTTTC
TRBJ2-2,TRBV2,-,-,CASSDGGANTGELFF,TGTGCCAGCAGCGATGGCGGGGCCAACACCGGGGAGCTGTTTTTT
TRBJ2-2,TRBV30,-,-,CAWSVPGVLTGELFF,TGTGCCTGGAGTGTACCAGGGGTACTCACCGGGGAGCTGTTTTTT
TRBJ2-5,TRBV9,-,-,CASSPRLIQETQYF,TGTGCCAGCAGCCCCCGCCTAATCCAAGAGACCCAGTACTTC
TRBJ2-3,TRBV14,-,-,CASSQWGDTQYF,TGTGCCAGCAGCCAATGGGGGGATACGCAGTATTTT
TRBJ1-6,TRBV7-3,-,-,CASSPTANSPLHF,TGTGCCAGCAGCCCCACCGCCAATTCACCCCTCCACTTT
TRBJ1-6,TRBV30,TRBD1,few,CAWSVESTGLGSPLHF,TGTGCCTGGAGTGTGGAATCGACAGGGTTGGGGTCACCCCTCCACTTT
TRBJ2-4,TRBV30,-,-,CAWMGRIAKNIQYF,TGTGCCTGGATGGGGAGGATAGCCAAAAACATTCAGTACTTC
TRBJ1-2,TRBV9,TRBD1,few,CASSVATGQGVYGYTF,TGTGCCAGCAGCGTAGCTACTGGACAGGGGGTCTATGGCTACACCTTC
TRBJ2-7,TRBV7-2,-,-,CASSLPPGSNHEQYF,TGTGCCAGCAGCCTCCCGCCGGGCAGTAACCACGAGCAGTACTTC
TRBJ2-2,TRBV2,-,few,CASMEQNTGELFF,TGTGCCAGCATGGAACAGAACACCGGGGAGCTGTTTTTT
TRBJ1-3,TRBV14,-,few,CASSQQISGNTIYF,TGTGCCAGCAGCCAACAGATCTCTGGAAACACCATATATTTT
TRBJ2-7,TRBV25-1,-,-,CASSEVGIEEQYF,TGTGCCAGCAGTGAAGTGGGTATAGAAGAGCAGTACTTC
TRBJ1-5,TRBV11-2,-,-,CASSLGFPPQHF,TGTGCCAGCAGCTTAGGGTTCCCACCCCAGCATTTT
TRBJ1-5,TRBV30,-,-,CAWSSGRVLNQPQHF,TGTGCCTGGAGTTCGGGGAGGGTCCTAAATCAGCCCCAGCATTTT
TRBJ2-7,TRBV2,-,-,CASSERAVTYEQYF,TGTGCCAGCAGTGAGCGAGCCGTAACCTACGAGCAGTACTTC
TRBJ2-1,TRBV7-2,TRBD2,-,CASSSSGGHYNEQFF,TGTGCCAGCAGCAGTAGCGGGGGACACTACAATGAGCAGTTCTTC
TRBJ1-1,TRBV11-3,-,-,CASSSGPLNTEAFF,TGTGCCAGCAGCTCAGGGCCCCTGAACACTGAAGCTTTCTTT
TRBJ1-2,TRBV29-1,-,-,CSVEPGYRGGYTF,TGCAGCGTTGAACCTGGGTATAGGGGTGGCTACACCTTC
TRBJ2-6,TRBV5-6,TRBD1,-,CASSNPGQGASGANVLTF,TGTGCCAGCAGCAACCCGGGACAGGGAGCCTCTGGGGCCAACGTCCTGACTTTC
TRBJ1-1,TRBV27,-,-,CASSFLGRAGTEAFF,TGTGCCAGCAGTTTTTTAGGTCGGGCAGGGACTGAAGCTTTCTTT
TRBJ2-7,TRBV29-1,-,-,CSVEENSYEQYF,TGCAGCGTTGAAGAAAATTCCTACGAGCAGTACTTC
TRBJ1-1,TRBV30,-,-,CACNEQGLGTEAFF,TGTGCCTGTAATGAACAGGGTCTGGGAACTGAAGCTTTCTTT
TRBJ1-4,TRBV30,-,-,CAWRVRGEGEKLFF,TGTGCCTGGAGAGTTCGGGGAGAGGGTGAAAAACTGTTTTTT
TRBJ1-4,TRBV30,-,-,CAWAGRLGEKLFF,TGTGCCTGGGCGGGACGGTTAGGAGAAAAACTGTTTTTT
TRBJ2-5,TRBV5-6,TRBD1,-,CASSLGDRDAETQYF,TGTGCCAGCAGCTTGGGGGACAGGGATGCCGAGACCCAGTACTTC
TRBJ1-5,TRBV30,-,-,CAWSRVIHGQPQHF,TGTGCCTGGAGCCGGGTCATTCATGGACAGCCCCAGCATTTT
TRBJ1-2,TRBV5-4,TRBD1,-,CASSPRDSLYGNTF,TGTGCCAGCAGCCCCCGGGACAGCTTATATGGCAACACCTTC
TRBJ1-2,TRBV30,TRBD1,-,CAWSLQGRYGYTF,TGTGCCTGGAGTTTACAGGGGCGATATGGCTACACCTTC
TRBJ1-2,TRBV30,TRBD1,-,CAWSTRSRGAGYTF,TGTGCCTGGAGTACCCGGAGCAGGGGGGCTGGCTACACCTTC
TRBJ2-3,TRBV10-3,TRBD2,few,CAISESTAGGPDTQYF,TGTGCCATCAGTGAGTCAACAGCGGGGGGACCAGATACGCAGTATTTT
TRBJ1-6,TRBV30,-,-,CAWSGRGSPLHF,TGTGCCTGGAGTGGCAGGGGTTCACCCCTCCACTTT
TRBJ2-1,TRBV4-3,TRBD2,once,CASSGGGTDNEQFF,TGCGCCAGCAGTGGCGGGGGGACCGACAATGAGCAGTTCTTC
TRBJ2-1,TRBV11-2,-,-,CASSTGTLIDEQFF,TGTGCCAGCAGCACAGGGACCCTAATCGATGAGCAGTTCTTC
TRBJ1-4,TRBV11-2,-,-,CASSFREHGNEKLFF,TGTGCCAGCAGCTTCCGGGAACACGGCAATGAAAAACTGTTTTTT